The 7 T cell receptor beta chains given below trace back to one sample, sequenced in a study of blood T cell repertoires in COVID-19. TCRdb's copy holds only in-frame clones and misses some; the assay was immunoSEQ multiplex PCR. The sample lists about 200,000 clones, 86% occurring once. Sequenced: PBMCs or T cells enriched from blood (not recorded which). These receptor sequences come from a woman under 40 who had been exposed to COVID-19.

CDR3 sequence (DNA): TGTGCCAGCAGCTTCCTAGCGTACGGGGATACGCAGTATTTT. Translated: CASSFLAYGDTQYF. V is TRBV11-1 and J is TRBJ2-3; tentatively, D is TRBD2 (6 bases). The CDR3 covers 14 residues. V was shortened by 3 bases and J by 6 bases, with 13 bases between the two germline ends. The V gene's germline CDR1 is SGHAT and CDR2 FQDESV (reference sequence).

This clone has just one count. This chain joins TRBV7-9 and TRBJ2-2; TRBD2 matches at 9 bases. Germline-derived CDR1 and CDR2 are SEHNR and FQNEAQ (reference sequence). Trimming removed 3 bases from V and 6 bases from J; junction bases left unmatched: 5. The CDR3 extends over 15 amino acids. CDR3 sequence reads: CASSFAGGPSGELFF. The DNA for the CDR3 is TGTGCCAGCAGCTTTGCGGGGGGGCCCTCCGGGGAGCTGTTTTTT. The complete variable domain, with remaining parts taken from reference TRBV7-9 and TRBJ2-2, reads DTGVSQNPRHKITKRGQNVTFRCDPISEHNRLYWYRQTLGQGPEFLTYFQNEAQLEKSRLLSDRFSAERPKGSFSTLEIQRTEQGDSAMYLCASSFAGGPSGELFFGEGSRLTVL.

The chain combines TRBV29-1 with TRBJ1-2; D unclear. Trimming took 3 bases from V and 4 from J, leaving 12 bases between them. The CDR3 length is 13 residues. Germline values: CDR1 SQVTM, CDR2 ANQGSEA. CDR3 nucleotide sequence: TGCAGCGTTGACTTAGACCGCGGCTATGGCTACACCTTC. Amino acids: CSVDLDRGYGYTF.

The gene calls are TRBV28 and TRBJ1-1; D call uncertain. The CDR3 is 10 residues long. Germline-derived CDR1 and CDR2 are MDHEN and SYDVKM. V was cut by 10 bases and J by 4 bases, with 7 bases left in between. The CDR3 nucleotides are TGTGCCACCACGGGCACTGAAGCTTTCTTT. Its protein product is CATTGTEAFF.

CDR3 amino acids: CASSLGTVYGYTF. As DNA, the CDR3 is TGCGCCAGCAGCTTGGGGACAGTCTATGGCTACACCTTC. The chain carries TRBV5-1 and TRBJ1-2; D might be TRBD1 (6 bases). The V end was cut by 0 bases, the J end by 4 bases, with 7 bases between. The germline gives CDR1 SGHRS, CDR2 YFSETQ. This CDR3 has 13 amino acids.

V and J are TRBV5-1 and TRBJ2-1; D gene uncertain. The germline gives CDR1 SGHRS, CDR2 YFSETQ. The V and J ends lost 1 base and 6 bases respectively, with 8 bases between them. The CDR3 is 13 amino acids. DNA of the CDR3: TGCGCCAGCAGCTTGTGGGCCACCAATGAGCAGTTCTTC. Translated: CASSLWATNEQFF. Combining the CDR3 with reference TRBV5-1 and TRBJ2-1 gives the whole variable domain KAGVTQTPRYLIKTRGQQVTLSCSPISGHRSVSWYQQTPGQGLQFLFEYFSETQRNKGNFPGRFSGRQFSNSRSEMNVSTLELGDSALYLCASSLWATNEQFFGPGTRLTVL.

V and J are TRBV15 and TRBJ2-2; D perhaps matches TRBD1 (5 bases). Per the germline V gene, CDR1 is LNHNV and CDR2 is YYDKDF (reference sequence). The CDR3 covers 14 residues. Trimming removed 3 bases at V and 4 bases at J, with 9 bases between. CDR3 in amino acids: CATSSQGSTGELFF. The CDR3 nucleotides read TGTGCCACCAGCAGCCAGGGTAGCACCGGGGAGCTGTTTTTT.